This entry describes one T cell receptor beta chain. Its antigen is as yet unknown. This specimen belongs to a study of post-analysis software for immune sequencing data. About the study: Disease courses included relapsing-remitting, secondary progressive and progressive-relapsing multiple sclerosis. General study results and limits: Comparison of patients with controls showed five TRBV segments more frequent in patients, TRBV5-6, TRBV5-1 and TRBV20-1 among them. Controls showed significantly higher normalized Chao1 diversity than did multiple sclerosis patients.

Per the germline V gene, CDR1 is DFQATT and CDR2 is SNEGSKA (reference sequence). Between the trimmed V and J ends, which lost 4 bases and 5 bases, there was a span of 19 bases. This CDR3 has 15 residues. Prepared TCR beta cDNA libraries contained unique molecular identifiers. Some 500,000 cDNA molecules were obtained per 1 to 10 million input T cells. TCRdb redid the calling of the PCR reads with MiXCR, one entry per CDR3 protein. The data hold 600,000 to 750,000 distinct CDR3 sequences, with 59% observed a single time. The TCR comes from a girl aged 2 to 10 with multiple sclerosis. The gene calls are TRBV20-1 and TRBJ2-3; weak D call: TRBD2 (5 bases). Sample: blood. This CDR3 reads CSATQRRAGLDTQYF. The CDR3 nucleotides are TGCAGTGCTACCCAAAGGCGGGCAGGCTTAGATACGCAGTATTTT.